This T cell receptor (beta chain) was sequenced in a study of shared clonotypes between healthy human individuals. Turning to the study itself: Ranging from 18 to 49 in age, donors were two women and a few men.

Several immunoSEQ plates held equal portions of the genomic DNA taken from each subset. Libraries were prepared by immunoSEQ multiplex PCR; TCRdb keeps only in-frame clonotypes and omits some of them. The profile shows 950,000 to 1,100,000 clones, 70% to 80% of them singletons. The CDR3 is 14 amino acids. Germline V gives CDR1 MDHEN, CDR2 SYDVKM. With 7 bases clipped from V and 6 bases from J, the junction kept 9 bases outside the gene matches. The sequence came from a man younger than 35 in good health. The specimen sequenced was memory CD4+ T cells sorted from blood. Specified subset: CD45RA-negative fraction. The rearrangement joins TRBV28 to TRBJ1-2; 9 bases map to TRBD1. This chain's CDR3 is CASTTGGIYNGYTF. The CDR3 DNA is TGTGCCAGCACGACAGGGGGAATTTATAATGGCTACACCTTC.